One sample yielded the 26 T cell receptor beta chains listed below, sequenced in a study of blood T cell repertoires in COVID-19. Measured with immunoSEQ multiplex PCR; TCRdb has only the in-frame clones, and not every one. The table includes approximately 280,000 clones, around nine tenths detected once. What was sequenced was PBMCs or T cells enriched from blood (not recorded which). These receptors all come from a woman aged 40-49 years who had recovered from COVID-19.

V is TRBV5-1 and J is TRBJ1-1; TRBD1 matches 9 bases. This CDR3 has 15 amino acids. J lost 3 bases, V lost 0 bases, and 3 bases had no gene match. Germline CDR1 and CDR2: SGHRS and YFSETQ. The CDR3 loop is CASSLADRGDTEAFF. CDR3 coding DNA: TGCGCCAGCAGCTTGGCTGACAGGGGGGACACTGAAGCTTTCTTT.

The chain carries TRBV3-1 (or the pseudogene TRBV3-2) and TRBJ2-7; tentative D call: TRBD2 (5 bases). The germline V gene has CDR1 LGHDT and CDR2 YNNKEL (reference sequence). V was clipped by 4 bases and J by 6 bases, with 10 bases between them. The CDR3 has 12 amino acids. CDR3 nucleotide sequence: TGTGCCAGCAGCCTCGGTCGGGGCGAGCAGTACTTC. It is translated as CASSLGRGEQYF.

For this clone: The sample contains more than one DNA sequence encoding this CDR3. The chain couples TRBV5-6 to TRBJ2-7; TRBD2 matches at 7 bases. The CDR3 contains 14 residues. Germline trimming cut 0 bases from V and 0 bases from J; bases unmatched to any gene: 0. The germline V gene has CDR1 SGHDT and CDR2 YYEEEE. This CDR3 reads CASSLAGGSYEQYF. The CDR3 DNA follows: TGTGCCAGCAGCTTGGCGGGGGGCTCCTACGAGCAGTACTTC. Full variable domain (outside the CDR3, taken from reference TRBV5-6 and TRBJ2-7): DAGVTQSPTHLIKTRGQQVTLRCSPKSGHDTVSWYQQALGQGPQFIFQYYEEEERQRGNFPDRFSGHQFPNYSSELNVNALLLGDSALYLCASSLAGGSYEQYFGPGTRLTVT.

The genes are TRBV24-1 and TRBJ1-5; a possible D gene is TRBD1 (5 bases). This CDR3 is 13 amino acids long. CDR1 is KGHDR and CDR2 is SFDVKD in the germline V gene. The ends were cut back, 5 bases at V and 4 bases at J, with 8 bases in the middle. CDR3 residues: CATSGSGNQPQHF. The CDR3 bases are TGTGCCACCAGTGGTTCAGGGAATCAGCCCCAGCATTTT.

V and J are TRBV4-2 and TRBJ2-1; the D gene is possibly TRBD2 (5 bases). CDR1 LGHNA and CDR2 YNFKEQ come from the germline V gene. The CDR3 is made up of 17 amino acids. V dropped 3 bases and J dropped 0 bases, with 15 bases sitting between them. The CDR3 nucleotides read TGTGCCAGCAGCCACCCCGCGGAGGCCTTCTCCTACAATGAGCAGTTCTTC. It codes for CASSHPAEAFSYNEQFF.

This sequence joins TRBV29-1 and TRBJ2-7; TRBD2 aligns across 9 bases. The CDR3 consists of 13 residues. Losses at the gene ends were 3 bases for V and 3 bases for J; bases not matched to a gene: 3. Germline V gene data show CDR1 as SQVTM and CDR2 as ANQGSEA. The CDR3 loop reads CSVDSGSLYEQYF. The CDR3 DNA follows: TGCAGCGTTGATAGCGGGAGTCTCTACGAGCAGTACTTC.

This clone was counted a few times. V is TRBV7-9 and J is TRBJ2-7, with TRBD1 matching over 10 bases. The V gene end was trimmed by 5 bases and the J gene end by 0 bases; junction bases not matched to a gene: 1. The CDR3 totals 14 residues. Germline-derived CDR1 and CDR2 are SEHNR and FQNEAQ (reference sequence). The DNA of the CDR3 is TGTGCCAGCAGCGGACAGGGGGGCTCCTACGAGCAGTACTTC. Encoded protein: CASSGQGGSYEQYF.

CDR3 amino acids: CSPQGEAYTF. The CDR3 DNA sequence: TGCAGTCCTCAGGGGGAGGCCTACACCTTC. The chain combines TRBV20-1 with TRBJ1-2; 7 bases map to TRBD1. Germline assignment: CDR1 DFQATT and CDR2 SNEGSKA (reference sequence). CDR3 size: 10 residues. V lost 8 bases, J lost 10 bases, and 7 bases stayed unmatched.

This chain joins TRBV28 and TRBJ2-7; TRBD1 matches at 8 bases. CDR3 length: 13 amino acids. The germline gives CDR1 MDHEN, CDR2 SYDVKM. Losses at the gene ends were 6 bases for V and 3 bases for J; bases not matched to a gene: 4. CDR3 DNA sequence: TGTGCCAGCAGGATGGACAGGGACTACGAGCAGTACTTC. Its protein is CASRMDRDYEQYF.

CDR3 protein: CARGPSVYNEQFF. The CDR3 region has the DNA TGCGCCAGGGGGCCTAGCGTTTACAATGAGCAGTTCTTC. The chain recombines TRBV10-1 with TRBJ2-1, with D tentatively TRBD2 (6 bases). The germline V gene has CDR1 WNHNN and CDR2 SYGVQD (reference sequence). This CDR3 has 13 amino acids. The V and J ends lost 9 bases and 4 bases respectively, with 13 bases between them.

The chain links TRBV11-2 to TRBJ2-5, with D tentatively TRBD2 (6 bases). Germline V gene lookup returns CDR1 SGHAT and CDR2 FQNNGV. CDR3 size: 13 residues. V gave up 3 bases and J gave up 5 bases, with 10 bases separating them. CDR3 sequence: CASSFFAGETQYF. In DNA form, the CDR3 reads TGTGCCAGCAGCTTTTTTGCGGGGGAGACCCAGTACTTC.

The chain employs TRBV3-1 (or the pseudogene TRBV3-2) and TRBJ2-1, with D tentatively TRBD2 (6 bases). This CDR3 spans 16 amino acids. Germline-derived CDR1 and CDR2 are LGHDT and YNNKEL (reference sequence). With 2 bases removed from V and 5 bases from J, the gap between germline ends came to 16 bases. The chain's CDR3 is CASSQLFGRPNNEQFF. The CDR3 DNA sequence: TGTGCCAGCAGCCAACTGTTTGGGAGGCCAAACAATGAGCAGTTCTTC.

The chain has TRBV11-3 and TRBJ2-1, with 10 bases aligning to TRBD2. The CDR3 is 15 amino acids. CDR1 is SGHNT, CDR2 YENEEA, per germline. V gave up 2 bases and J gave up 9 bases; unmatched junction bases: 7. The CDR3 reads CASSLSSGSRSEQFF. The CDR3 bases are TGTGCCAGCAGCTTATCTAGCGGGAGTAGAAGTGAGCAGTTCTTC. Based on the CDR3 plus reference TRBV11-3 and TRBJ2-1, the full variable domain is EAGVVQSPRYKIIEKKQPVAFWCNPISGHNTLYWYLQNLGQGPELLIRYENEEAVDDSQLPKDRFSAERLKGVDSTLKIQPAELGDSAVYLCASSLSSGSRSEQFFGPGTRLTVL.

The V and J genes are TRBV7-8 and TRBJ1-2, with D tentatively TRBD1 (6 bases). The germline V and J ends were trimmed by 5 bases and 4 bases, with 11 bases remaining between them. From germline, CDR1 is SGHVS and CDR2 FQNEAQ. This CDR3 contains 13 residues. This CDR3 reads CASSLRDTYGYTF. CDR3 bases: TGTGCCAGCAGCCTCCGGGACACCTATGGCTACACCTTC.

The chain joins TRBV11-3 to TRBJ2-2; 9 bases line up with TRBD2. J gave up 3 bases and V 1 base, and 3 bases lay outside the gene matches. The CDR3 loop spans 16 amino acids. The germline V gene encodes CDR1 SGHNT and CDR2 YENEEA. DNA of the CDR3: TGTGCCAGCAGCTTAGTAGCGGGAGCGGACACCGGGGAGCTGTTTTTT. Residues: CASSLVAGADTGELFF.

This clone is a singleton in its sample. The chain uses TRBV4-1 and TRBJ2-2; tentatively, D is TRBD1 (5 bases). The CDR3 contains 15 residues. CDR1 and CDR2 from the germline V gene are MGHRA and YSYEKL. V was shortened by 9 bases and J by 0 bases, with 14 bases between the two germline ends. CDR3 amino acids: CARGPRRANTGELFF. CDR3 sequence (DNA): TGCGCCAGGGGGCCGAGGCGCGCGAACACCGGGGAGCTGTTTTTT.

In its sample, this clone was seen a few times. The gene calls are TRBV5-8 and TRBJ1-4; 9 bases map to TRBD1. Germline values: CDR1 SGHTS, CDR2 YDEGEE. This CDR3 region has 16 residues. Germline trimming cut 2 bases from V and 8 bases from J; bases unmatched to any gene: 10. CDR3 loop: CASSFGQGSFREKLFF. The DNA for the CDR3 is TGTGCCAGCAGCTTCGGACAGGGGAGCTTTCGGGAAAAACTGTTTTTT.

The chain recombines TRBV20-1 with TRBJ2-1, with D tentatively TRBD1 (6 bases). Germline V gives CDR1 DFQATT, CDR2 SNEGSKA (reference sequence). The CDR3 sequence is 10 residues long. CDR3 protein: CSCRGNEQFF. The CDR3 DNA reads as TGCAGCTGTAGGGGGAATGAGCAGTTCTTC.

V gene TRBV28 combines with J gene TRBJ1-2; tentative D call: TRBD1 (6 bases). The length of the CDR3 is 12 residues. Trimming removed 8 bases from V and 7 bases from J, with 14 bases in between. Germline CDR1 and CDR2: MDHEN and SYDVKM. CDR3: CASSQGLGGYTF. The CDR3 DNA sequence: TGTGCCAGCTCCCAGGGGCTCGGTGGCTACACCTTC.

This chain uses TRBV5-4 with TRBJ1-1; 7 bases agree with TRBD1. Germline V lookup: CDR1 SGHNT, CDR2 YYREEE (reference sequence). Losses at the gene ends were 0 bases for V and 4 bases for J; bases not matched to a gene: 3. CDR3 length equals 14 residues. Here the CDR3 DNA reads TGTGCCAGCAGCTTGGTACAGGGGAGCACTGAAGCTTTCTTT. Residues: CASSLVQGSTEAFF.

This chain joins TRBV7-9 and TRBJ2-1, with unresolved D. V lost 7 bases, J lost 5 bases, and 12 bases lay in between. CDR3 length: 13 amino acids. Germline V gene lookup returns CDR1 SEHNR and CDR2 FQNEAQ (reference sequence). The CDR3 is CASINLRDNEQFF. The CDR3 DNA is TGTGCCAGCATCAACCTTAGAGACAATGAGCAGTTCTTC.

The chain has TRBV7-9 and TRBJ2-2; D not resolved. This CDR3 contains 12 residues. Trimming took 1 base from V and 8 from J, leaving 5 bases between them. Germline CDR1 is SEHNR and CDR2 is FQNEAQ (reference sequence). The CDR3 nucleotides are TGTGCCAGCAGCTTAGGGCAGGGGGAGCTGTTTTTT. The encoded protein is CASSLGQGELFF.

This chain links TRBV2 with TRBJ2-7; 7 bases fit TRBD1. Germline trimming cut 7 bases from V and 3 bases from J; bases unmatched to any gene: 6. The CDR3 spans 13 residues. Germline CDR1 SNHLY, CDR2 FYNNEI. The CDR3: CASTETGFYEQYF. CDR3 bases: TGTGCCAGCACGGAGACAGGGTTCTACGAGCAGTACTTC.

The V call is TRBV24-1, the J call TRBJ1-1; D not certain. Germline CDR1 reads KGHDR; CDR2 reads SFDVKD. Trimming pared 12 bases from V and 0 bases from J, leaving 13 bases between. This CDR3 has 13 residues. The CDR3 spells CAPCTGVNTEAFF. The CDR3 nucleotides are TGTGCCCCCTGCACCGGAGTGAACACTGAAGCTTTCTTT.

CDR3: CASNLGGETQYF. CDR3 coding DNA: TGTGCCAGCAACTTGGGGGGGGAGACCCAGTACTTC. This chain joins TRBV7-2 and TRBJ2-5; TRBD2 aligns across 7 bases. The CDR3 extends over 12 amino acids. J gave up 5 bases and V 7 bases, and 4 bases lay outside the gene matches. Germline-derived CDR1 and CDR2 are SGHTA and FQGNSA.

The DNA for the CDR3 is TGTGCCAGCAGCGTAGTAGGAGGAGGATTGAATCAGCCCCAGCATTTT. Amino acids: CASSVVGGGLNQPQHF. The genes are TRBV9 and TRBJ1-5; D gene uncertain. The CDR3 is 16 amino acids. V was shortened by 0 bases and J by 4 bases, with 14 bases between the two germline ends. Germline CDR1 reads SGDLS; CDR2 reads YYNGEE.